This TCR beta chain was retrieved from a study of shared T cell receptors in the human thymus. TCRdb keeps only in-frame clones here, not all; method: immunoSEQ multiplex PCR. In the table there are roughly 410,000 clones, roughly 94% of which are singletons. V dropped 4 bases and J dropped 6; count of bases not matched to a gene: 5. Germline CDR1 and CDR2: MNHEY and SMNVEV (reference sequence). The CDR3 runs 14 residues. The clonotype originates from a human donor. The chain recombines TRBV27 with TRBJ2-7, with TRBD1 matching over 11 bases. Material: thymocytes. The CDR3 DNA is TGTGCCAGCAGTTGGGCCGGGACAGGGGGCGAGCAGTACTTC. Translated, it gives CASSWAGTGGEQYF.